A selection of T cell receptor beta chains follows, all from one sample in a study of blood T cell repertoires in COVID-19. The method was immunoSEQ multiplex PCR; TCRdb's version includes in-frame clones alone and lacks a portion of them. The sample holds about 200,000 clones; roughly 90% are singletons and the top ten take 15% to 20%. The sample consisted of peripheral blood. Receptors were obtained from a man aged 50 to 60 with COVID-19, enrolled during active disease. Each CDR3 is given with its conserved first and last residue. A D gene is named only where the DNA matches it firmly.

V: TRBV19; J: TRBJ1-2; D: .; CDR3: CASSIGNGANYGYTF
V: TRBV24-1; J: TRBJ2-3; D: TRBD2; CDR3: CATGTSVFTDTQYF
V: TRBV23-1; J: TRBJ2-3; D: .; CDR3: CARRCDDTQYF
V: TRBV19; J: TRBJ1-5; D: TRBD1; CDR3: CASRPRDRGFQPQHF
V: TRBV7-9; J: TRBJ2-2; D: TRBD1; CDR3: CASSRDRVTGELFF
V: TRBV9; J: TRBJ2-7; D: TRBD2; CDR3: CASSQTSEQGYEQYF
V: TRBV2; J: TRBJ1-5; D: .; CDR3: CASSPGQTNQPQHF
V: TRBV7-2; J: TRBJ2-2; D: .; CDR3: CASSLRTGENTGELFF
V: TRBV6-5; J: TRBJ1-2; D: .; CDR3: CASTRGLTNYGYTF
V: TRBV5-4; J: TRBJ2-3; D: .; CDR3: CASSLAARTGTDTQYF
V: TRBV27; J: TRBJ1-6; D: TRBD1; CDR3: CASSPDRGLGSPLHF
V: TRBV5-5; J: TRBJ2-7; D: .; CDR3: CASSLVAELSSYEQYF
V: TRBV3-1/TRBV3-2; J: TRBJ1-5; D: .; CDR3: CASSQTGQPQHF
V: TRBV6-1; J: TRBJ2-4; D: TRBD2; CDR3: CASSDIAGGPHIQYF
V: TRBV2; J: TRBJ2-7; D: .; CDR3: CASSVGHRYEQYF
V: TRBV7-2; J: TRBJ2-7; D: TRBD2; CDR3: CASSSRLAARYEQYF
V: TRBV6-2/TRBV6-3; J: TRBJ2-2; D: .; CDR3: CASSYSTQGWGLRVGELFF
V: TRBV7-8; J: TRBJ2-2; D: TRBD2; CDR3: CASSSRTSGYTGELFF
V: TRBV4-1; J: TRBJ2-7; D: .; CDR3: CASSQDTGGTRSRLSYEQYF
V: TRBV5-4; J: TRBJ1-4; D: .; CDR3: CASSLPGSNEKLFF
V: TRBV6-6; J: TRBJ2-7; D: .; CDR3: CASSSTDEQYF
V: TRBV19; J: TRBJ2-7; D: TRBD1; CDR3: CASSPGQDYEQYF
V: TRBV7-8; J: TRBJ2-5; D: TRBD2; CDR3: CASSFWTSGGETQYF
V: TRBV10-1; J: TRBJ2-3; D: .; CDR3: CASSDRDTQYF
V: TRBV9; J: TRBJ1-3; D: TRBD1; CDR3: CASSVVRQGSGNTIYF
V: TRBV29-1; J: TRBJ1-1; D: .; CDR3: CSVGAEAFF
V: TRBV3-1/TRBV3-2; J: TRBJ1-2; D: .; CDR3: CASSQEGGGHWGYGYTF
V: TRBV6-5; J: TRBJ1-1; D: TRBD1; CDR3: CASKRGTGNTEAFF
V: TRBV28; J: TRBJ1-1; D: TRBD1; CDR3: CASSPHRTGRGEAFF
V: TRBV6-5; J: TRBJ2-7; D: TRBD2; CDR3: CASSYEGLGEQYF
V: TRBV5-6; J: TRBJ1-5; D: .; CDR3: CASSLGGRGYSNQPQHF
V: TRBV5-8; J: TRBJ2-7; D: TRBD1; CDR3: CASTLPGQGSHEQYF